This T cell receptor (beta chain) comes out of a study of blood T cell repertoires in COVID-19. Study as a whole: T cells, B-cell-depleted T cells, or PBMCs provided the cDNA or gDNA that served as material.

Authors' methods: It was from reference gene primer amplification that nucleated cell counts were estimated. Profiling relied on immunoSEQ multiplex PCR, and the TCRdb table lists in-frame clones only, not all of them. V and J calls and clone size follow that table, whereas D and trimming were derived from the DNA. The table shows approximately 300,000 clones, with 87% occurring only once. Participant ages covered roughly 18 to 89 years across about 25 US areas. Researchers sorted participants into cohorts using their self-reported clinical history. Sequencing was done on a sample of PBMCs or T cells enriched from blood (not recorded which). This receptor was taken from a woman aged 25 to 39 who had recovered from COVID-19.

The CDR3 spells CASSVGTGGRNTEAFF. The DNA of the CDR3 is TGTGCCAGCAGCGTAGGAACAGGGGGCAGGAACACTGAAGCTTTCTTT. V and J are TRBV9 and TRBJ1-1; 9 bases are shared with TRBD1. The CDR3 is made up of 16 amino acids. J lost 1 base, V lost 0 bases, and 4 bases had no gene match. Germline CDR1 is SGDLS and CDR2 is YYNGEE.